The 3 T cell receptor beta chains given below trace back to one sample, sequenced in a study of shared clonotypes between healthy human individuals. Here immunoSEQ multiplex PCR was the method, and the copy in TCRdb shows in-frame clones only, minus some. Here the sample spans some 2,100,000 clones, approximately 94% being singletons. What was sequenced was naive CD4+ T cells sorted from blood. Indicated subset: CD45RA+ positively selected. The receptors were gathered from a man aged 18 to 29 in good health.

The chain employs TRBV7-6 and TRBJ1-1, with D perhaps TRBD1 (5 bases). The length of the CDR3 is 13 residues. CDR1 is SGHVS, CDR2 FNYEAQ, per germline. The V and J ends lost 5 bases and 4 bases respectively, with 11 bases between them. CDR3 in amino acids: CASSGGGGTEAFF. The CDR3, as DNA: TGTGCCAGCAGCGGCGGGGGGGGCACTGAAGCTTTCTTT.

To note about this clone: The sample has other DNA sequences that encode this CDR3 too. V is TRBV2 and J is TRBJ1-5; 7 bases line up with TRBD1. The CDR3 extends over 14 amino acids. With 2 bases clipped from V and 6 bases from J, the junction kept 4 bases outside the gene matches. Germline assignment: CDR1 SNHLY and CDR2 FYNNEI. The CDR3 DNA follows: TGTGCCAGCAGTGAACAGGGGGGAGGTCAGCCCCAGCATTTT. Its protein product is CASSEQGGGQPQHF.

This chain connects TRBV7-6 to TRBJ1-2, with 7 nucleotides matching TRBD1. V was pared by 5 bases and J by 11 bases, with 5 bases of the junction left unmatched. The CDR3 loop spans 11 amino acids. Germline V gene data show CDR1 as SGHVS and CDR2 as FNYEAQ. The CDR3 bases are TGTGCCAGCAGCCCCGGACAGGTATACACCTTC. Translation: CASSPGQVYTF.